The present T cell receptor (beta chain) was sequenced within a study of high-grade serous ovarian cancer treatment subgroups. Turning to the study itself: Each sample yielded on average around 7,300 unique TCR beta rearrangements from roughly 15,000 reads. Findings and caveats of the study: Tumors within one patient showed repertoire similarity of roughly 0.11 to 0.79. Spatial context was lost because tumors were sequenced in bulk. Only CDR3 was analyzed; CDR1 and CDR2 were not.

As for this clone: Its antigen remains unknown.

The germline gives CDR1 LNHDA, CDR2 SQIVND (reference sequence). This CDR3 contains 14 residues. V gave up 10 bases and J gave up 4 bases, with 17 bases separating them. The tumor samples were collected prior to definitive surgery or chemotherapy. Using immunoSEQ multiplex PCR, the repertoire was profiled, and TCRdb retains in-frame clones only, with some absent. The sample holds over 9,000 clones; about nine tenths are singletons and the top ten take 1.7%. The V and J genes are TRBV19 and TRBJ1-5; the D gene is possibly TRBD1 (5 bases). The TCR sequence derives from a human donor with high-grade serous ovarian cancer. Source material: tumor tissue. The CDR3: CATEDRHKNQPQHF. The CDR3 nucleotides are TGTGCCACCGAAGACAGACATAAGAATCAGCCCCAGCATTTT.